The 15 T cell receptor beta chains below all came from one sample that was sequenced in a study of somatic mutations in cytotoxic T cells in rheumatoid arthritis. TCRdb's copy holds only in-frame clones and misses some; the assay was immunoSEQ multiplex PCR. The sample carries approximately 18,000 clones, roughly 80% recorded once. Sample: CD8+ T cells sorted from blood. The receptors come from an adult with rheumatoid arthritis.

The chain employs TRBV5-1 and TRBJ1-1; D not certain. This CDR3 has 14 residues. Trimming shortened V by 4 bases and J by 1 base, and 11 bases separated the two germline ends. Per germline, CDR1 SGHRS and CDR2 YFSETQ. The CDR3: CASSRWAPNTEAFF. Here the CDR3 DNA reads TGCGCCAGCAGCCGTTGGGCTCCGAACACTGAAGCTTTCTTT.

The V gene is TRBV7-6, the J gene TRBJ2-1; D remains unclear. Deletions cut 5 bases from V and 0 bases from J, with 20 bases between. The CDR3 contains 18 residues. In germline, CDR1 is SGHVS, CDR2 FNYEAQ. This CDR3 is CASSPDPGIDGSYNEQFF. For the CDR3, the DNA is TGTGCCAGCAGCCCAGACCCCGGAATTGATGGCTCCTACAATGAGCAGTTCTTC.

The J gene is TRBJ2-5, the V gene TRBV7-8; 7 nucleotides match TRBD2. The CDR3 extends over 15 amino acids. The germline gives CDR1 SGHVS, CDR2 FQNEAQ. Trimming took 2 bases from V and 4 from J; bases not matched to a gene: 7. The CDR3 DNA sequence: TGTGCCAGCAGCTTACTGGCGGGGGAGGGAGAGACCCAGTACTTC. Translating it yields CASSLLAGEGETQYF.

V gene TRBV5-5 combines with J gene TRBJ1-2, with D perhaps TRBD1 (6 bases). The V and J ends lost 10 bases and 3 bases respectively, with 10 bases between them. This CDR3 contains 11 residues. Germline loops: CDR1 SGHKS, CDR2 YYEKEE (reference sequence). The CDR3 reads CASQGDYGYTF. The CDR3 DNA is TGTGCCTCACAGGGTGACTATGGCTACACCTTC.

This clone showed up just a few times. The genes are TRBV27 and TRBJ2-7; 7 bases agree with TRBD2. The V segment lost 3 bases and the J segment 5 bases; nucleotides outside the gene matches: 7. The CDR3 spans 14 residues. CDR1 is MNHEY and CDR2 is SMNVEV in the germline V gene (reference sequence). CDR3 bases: TGTGCCAGCAGTTTGGCCAAGCGGGGCGACGAGCAGTACTTC. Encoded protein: CASSLAKRGDEQYF.

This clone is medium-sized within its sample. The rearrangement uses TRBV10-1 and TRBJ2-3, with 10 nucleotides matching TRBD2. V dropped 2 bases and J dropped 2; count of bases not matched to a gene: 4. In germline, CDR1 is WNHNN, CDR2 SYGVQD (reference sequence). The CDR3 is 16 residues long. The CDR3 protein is CASSEGLADNTDTQYF. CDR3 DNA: TGCGCCAGCAGTGAGGGACTAGCGGACAACACAGATACGCAGTATTTT.

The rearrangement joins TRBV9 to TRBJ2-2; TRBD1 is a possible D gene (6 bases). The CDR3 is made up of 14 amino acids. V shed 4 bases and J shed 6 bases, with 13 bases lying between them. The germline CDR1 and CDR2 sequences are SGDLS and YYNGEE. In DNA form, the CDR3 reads TGTGCCAGCAGCTCGAGACAGGTCCCCGGGGAGCTGTTTTTT. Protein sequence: CASSSRQVPGELFF.

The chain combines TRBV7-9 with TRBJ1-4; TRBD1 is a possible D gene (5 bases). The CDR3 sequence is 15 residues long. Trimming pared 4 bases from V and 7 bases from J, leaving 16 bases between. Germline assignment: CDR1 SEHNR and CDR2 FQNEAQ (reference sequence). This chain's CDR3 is CASSSPRTGFEKLFF. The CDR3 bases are TGTGCCAGCAGCTCCCCGAGAACAGGTTTTGAAAAACTGTTTTTT.

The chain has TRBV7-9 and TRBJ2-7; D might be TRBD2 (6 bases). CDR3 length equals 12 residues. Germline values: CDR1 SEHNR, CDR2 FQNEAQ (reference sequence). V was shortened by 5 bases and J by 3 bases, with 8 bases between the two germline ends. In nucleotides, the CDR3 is TGTGCCAGCAGCGGCGGGGACTACGAGCAGTACTTC. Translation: CASSGGDYEQYF.

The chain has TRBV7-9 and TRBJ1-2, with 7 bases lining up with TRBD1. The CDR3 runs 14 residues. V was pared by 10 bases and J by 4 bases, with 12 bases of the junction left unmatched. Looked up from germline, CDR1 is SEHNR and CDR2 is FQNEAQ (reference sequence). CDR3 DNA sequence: TGTGCCATCCAGGGGGGGGCGACAGGCTATGGCTACACCTTC. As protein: CAIQGGATGYGYTF.

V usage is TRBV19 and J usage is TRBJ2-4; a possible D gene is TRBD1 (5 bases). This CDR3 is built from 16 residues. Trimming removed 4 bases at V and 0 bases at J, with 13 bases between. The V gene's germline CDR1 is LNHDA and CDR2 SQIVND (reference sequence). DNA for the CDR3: TGTGCCAGTAGTACCCCCCCGGACACAGCCAAAAACATTCAGTACTTC. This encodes CASSTPPDTAKNIQYF.

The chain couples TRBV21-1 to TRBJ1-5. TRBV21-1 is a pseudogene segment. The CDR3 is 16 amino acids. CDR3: CASSAGEGEGNQPQHF. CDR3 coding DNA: TGTGCCAGCAGCGCTGGAGAAGGGGAGGGCAATCAGCCCCAGCATTTT.

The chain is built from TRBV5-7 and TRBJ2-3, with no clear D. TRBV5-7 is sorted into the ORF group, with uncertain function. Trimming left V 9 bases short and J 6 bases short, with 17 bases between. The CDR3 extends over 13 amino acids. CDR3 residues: CATQGARADTQYF. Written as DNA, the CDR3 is TGTGCCACCCAAGGCGCTCGGGCGGATACGCAGTATTTT.

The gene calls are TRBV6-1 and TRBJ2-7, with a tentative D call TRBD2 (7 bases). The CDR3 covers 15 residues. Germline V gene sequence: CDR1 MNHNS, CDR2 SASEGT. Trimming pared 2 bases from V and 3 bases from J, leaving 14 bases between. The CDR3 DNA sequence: TGTGCCAGCAGTGAATCGGGGGGCGCGAACTACGAGCAGTACTTC. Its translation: CASSESGGANYEQYF.

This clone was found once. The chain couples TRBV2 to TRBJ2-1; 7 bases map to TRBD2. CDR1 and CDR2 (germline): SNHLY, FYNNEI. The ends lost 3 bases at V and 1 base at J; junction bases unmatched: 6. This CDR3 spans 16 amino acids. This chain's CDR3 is CASSEQAGLSYNEQFF. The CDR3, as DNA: TGTGCCAGCAGTGAGCAAGCGGGGCTTTCCTACAATGAGCAGTTCTTC.